The following is a T cell receptor beta chain sequence with its context. Its antigen is not known. CDR1 and CDR2 from the germline V gene are MRHNA and SNTAGT. There are 17 residues in the CDR3. After removal of 2 bases from V and 4 bases from J, the junction contained 10 bases not matched to a gene. The data are from a study of cytomegalovirus exposure and HLA in healthy donors. Findings and limits, study-wide: High specificity and sensitivity for cytomegalovirus status were reported for the classifier.

Measured with immunoSEQ multiplex PCR; TCRdb has only the in-frame clones, and not every one. The profile shows approximately 120,000 clones, around 90% of them singletons. The material sequenced was PBMCs. The chain joins TRBV6-4 to TRBJ1-2; 10 bases are shared with TRBD1. The receptor comes from a woman in her late teens or twenties in good health and CMV-seronegative. CDR3 nucleotides: TGTGCCAGCAGTGACGGACAGGGGGACGGAGGGTCCTATGGCTACACCTTC. It encodes CASSDGQGDGGSYGYTF.